One sample yielded the 5 T cell receptor beta chains listed below, sequenced in a study of lymphopenia after photon versus proton radiotherapy. Produced via immunoSEQ multiplex PCR; TCRdb's table is partial and in-frame only. Of tens of thousands of clones detected, approximately 80% appear once; the ten largest clones hold under 25%. Material: peripheral blood, obtained from a patient treated with proton-based radiotherapy. The source of these receptors is a woman between 65 and 79 years old with pancreatic cancer.

This sequence joins TRBV2 and TRBJ1-1; 8 bases align to TRBD1. This CDR3 has 15 residues. With V trimmed by 6 bases and J by 6 bases, 12 bases remained unmatched. Germline V gene sequence: CDR1 SNHLY, CDR2 FYNNEI. CDR3: CASRSIGTGSAEAFF. In DNA form, the CDR3 reads TGTGCCAGCAGATCTATCGGGACAGGATCGGCTGAAGCTTTCTTT.

This chain uses TRBV30 with TRBJ2-5; 7 nucleotides align to TRBD1. The V gene's germline CDR1 is GTSNPN and CDR2 SVGIG (reference sequence). The V gene end was trimmed by 5 bases and the J gene end by 0 bases; junction bases not matched to a gene: 6. The CDR3 length is 14 residues. The CDR3 sequence: CAWGKGQNQETQYF. The DNA of the CDR3 is TGTGCCTGGGGGAAGGGACAGAACCAAGAGACCCAGTACTTC.

This chain uses TRBV2 with TRBJ2-7, with TRBD2 identical over 12 bases. Germline assignment: CDR1 SNHLY and CDR2 FYNNEI. This CDR3 region has 16 residues. V shed 4 bases, J shed 3 bases, and the junction held 7 bases outside the gene matches. CDR3 DNA sequence: TGTGCCAGCAGTGTAGGGCTAGCGGGAGGGGGCTACGAGCAGTACTTC. This encodes CASSVGLAGGGYEQYF.

The rearrangement joins TRBV11-3 to TRBJ2-2; D gene unclear. Trimming left V 5 bases short and J 6 bases short, with 10 bases between. The CDR3 extends over 13 amino acids. Germline CDR1 is SGHNT and CDR2 is YENEEA. CDR3 nucleotide sequence: TGTGCCAGCAGCCGCACCCTCGCCGGGGAGCTGTTTTTT. Its protein is CASSRTLAGELFF.

The genes are TRBV5-6 and TRBJ2-3, with TRBD1 as a possible D gene (6 bases). CDR1 and CDR2 (germline): SGHDT, YYEEEE. The CDR3 has 15 amino acids. V lost 4 bases and J 5 bases, leaving 17 bases between the germline ends. The CDR3 is CASSTPQGLRDTQYF. As DNA, the CDR3 is TGTGCCAGCAGCACCCCTCAGGGGTTAAGAGATACGCAGTATTTT.